What follows describes a single T cell receptor beta chain. Measured with immunoSEQ multiplex PCR; TCRdb has only the in-frame clones, and not every one. The sample has around 2.5 million clones, 93% seen once. This sample stems from a study of shared clonotypes between healthy human individuals. The V and J ends lost 4 bases and 2 bases respectively, with 20 bases between them. Germline CDR1 SNHLY, CDR2 FYNNEI. This CDR3 spans 17 amino acids. This clonotype originated in a man younger than 35 in good health. Some clones in this sample may be carry-over from other donors' samples. The sample was naive CD4+ T cells from PBMCs. Specified subset: CD45RA+ positively selected. V and J are TRBV2 and TRBJ1-2; D might be TRBD1 (6 bases). Here the CDR3 reads CASSAHRVRSKNYGYTF. DNA for the CDR3: TGTGCCAGCAGTGCACACAGGGTGCGTTCTAAGAACTATGGCTACACCTTC.